This section outlines one T cell receptor beta chain sequence together with its context. It lacks a known antigen. Base qualities were left out, and no much larger clone turns up one base away. This entry belongs to a study of shared clonotypes between healthy human individuals (dated by TCRdb to between 2020 and 2021). Concerning the study at large: The cohort included three men and a couple of women between 18 and 49 years of age. Per donor, three plates each were used for CD4 naive and CD4 memory, two for CD8 naive, and one for CD8 memory. Blood TCR repertoires of about 5 healthy adults were deeply sequenced to estimate repertoire size and the extent of clonotype sharing between individuals. Different laboratories and diverse techniques were used to prepare libraries and sequence TCR repertoires, to increase sequencing depth and limit assay-specific biases. Per donor, leukapheresis produced somewhere between about 0.85 and 10 billion PBMCs.

The germline V gene encodes CDR1 SGHAT and CDR2 FQNNGV. The CDR3 numbers 14 residues from cysteine through phenylalanine. CDR3 DNA only is kept here, 42 bases in frame from base 1. The junction carries 8 bases between V and J, which are trimmed by 0 bases and 3 bases respectively. Using the deep immunoSEQ assay, multiplex PCR amplified TCR CDR3 regions from genomic DNA. Extracted genomic DNA from each cell subset was spread evenly across all wells of several immunoSEQ 96-well plates, with each plate serving as a replicate. For sorted subsets, each replicate PCR was loaded with 200 ng genomic DNA, equivalent to roughly 30,000 T cell genomes. Purified libraries were measured with a Qubit 3.0 fluorometer, size-checked on a Bioanalyzer 2100, and measured again with the KAPA Library Quantification kit. A separate single-read 150-cycle Illumina NextSeq 550 flow cell was used to sequence each immunoSEQ 96-well plate. Turning to the authors' computational methods: Because the immunoSEQ output held only junctional sequences and lacked quality scores, the filtering could not match the filtering applied to full-length reads. To assign V/J genes and CDR3, sequences were annotated against IMGT germline references using PyIR, a Python wrapper for IgBLAST v1.9. Reads were filtered out if the reads had weak V/J assignments (E-value above 1e-6), no CDR3, stop codons, out-of-frame junctions, or ambiguous translated residues. V3J clonotypes were defined as sequences sharing the same inferred V gene, J gene, and CDR3 amino acid sequence. To compute the percentage overlap between repertoires, the number of shared unique clonotypes was divided by the size of the smaller repertoire. Richness of each repertoire was evaluated using RTK rarefaction, the Chao1 estimator, and Recon v2.1 estimates of unobserved clonotypes. OLGA was used to compute generation probabilities for all TCRbeta clonotypes that the gDNA method yielded from a few donors. This is the immuneACCESS table as TCRdb keeps it, with only in-frame sequences that have V and J called. A part of the clones is gone; compared with another copy, unresolved V genes explain less than half, and the rest is unexplained. V and J calls and clone size are copied from that table; D and trimming were computed from the DNA. The sample table lists 2 million to 2.5 million clones, just under 95% of them with a count of one. The top ten constitute about 0.41% of the sample.

Results the study describes overall, beyond this receptor: Incomplete sequencing was indicated by rarefaction of sorted-subset datasets, despite the large sequencing depth. Sampling was restricted to blood, and TCR repertoires in tissues likely differ from the TCR repertoires found in blood. Pairwise subsampling indicated that sequencing depth was expected to affect the degree of clonotype sharing among donors. The small number of donors limited the genetic and exposure-history diversity represented. Compared with non-shared clonotypes, clonotypes shared by all four sorted-subset donors had higher generation probabilities. Roughly 5% of naive CD4, around 4% of naive CD8, 2.3% of memory CD4, and roughly 0.4% of memory CD8 clonotypes were shared across several donors. Larger estimated clonotype richness was generally found for naive subsets than for memory subsets.

The donors were healthy, HIV-negative adults with no recently reported acute infections or vaccinations. All donors were Caucasian adults living in Nashville, Tennessee, USA. CD4+ T cells were enriched by magnetic negative selection; naive cells were then positively selected on CD45RA, and the negative fraction formed the memory subset. Blood was collected by leukapheresis, and PBMCs were isolated by Ficoll-Histopaque density gradient centrifugation and then cryopreserved in liquid nitrogen vapor phase. Analytical flow cytometry was used to check the purity and quantity of each magnetically sorted T cell population. From each sorted fraction, genomic DNA was isolated and quantified by UV absorbance on a Nanodrop 2000c.

This chain joins TRBV11-2 to TRBJ1-2; the D gene cannot be resolved reliably. This sequence originates from a man younger than 35 in good health. Some clones in this sample may be carry-over from other donors' samples. Sequencing was done on a sample of naive CD4+ T cells from PBMCs. Explained via the paper, the cell subset or site label denotes: CD45RA+ positively selected. The CDR3 region has the sequence CASSLDRFYYGYTF. The sequenced DNA: TGTGCCAGCAGCTTAGACAGATTCTACTATGGCTACACCTTC.